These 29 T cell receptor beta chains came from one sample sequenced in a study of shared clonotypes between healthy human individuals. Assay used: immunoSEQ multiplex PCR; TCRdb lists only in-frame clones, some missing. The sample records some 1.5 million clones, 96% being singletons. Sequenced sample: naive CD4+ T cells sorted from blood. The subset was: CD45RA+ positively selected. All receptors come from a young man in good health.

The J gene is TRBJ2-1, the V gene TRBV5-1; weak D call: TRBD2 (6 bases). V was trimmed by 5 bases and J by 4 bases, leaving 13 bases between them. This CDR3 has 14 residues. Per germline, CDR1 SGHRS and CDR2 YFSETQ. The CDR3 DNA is TGCGCCAGCAGTCACGGGGGTGGGTACAATGAGCAGTTCTTC. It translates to CASSHGGGYNEQFF.

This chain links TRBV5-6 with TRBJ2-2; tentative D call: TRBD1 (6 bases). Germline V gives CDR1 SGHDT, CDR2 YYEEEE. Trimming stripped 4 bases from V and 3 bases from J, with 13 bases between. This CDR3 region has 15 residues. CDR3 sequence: CASSHYRVDTGELFF. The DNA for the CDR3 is TGTGCCAGCAGCCACTACAGGGTTGACACCGGGGAGCTGTTTTTT.

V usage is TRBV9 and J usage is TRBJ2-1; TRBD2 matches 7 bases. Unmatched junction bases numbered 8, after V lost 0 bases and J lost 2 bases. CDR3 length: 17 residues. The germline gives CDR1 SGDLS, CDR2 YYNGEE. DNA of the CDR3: TGTGCCAGCAGCGTAGATGGCCTAGCGGCACCCTACAATGAGCAGTTCTTC. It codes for CASSVDGLAAPYNEQFF.

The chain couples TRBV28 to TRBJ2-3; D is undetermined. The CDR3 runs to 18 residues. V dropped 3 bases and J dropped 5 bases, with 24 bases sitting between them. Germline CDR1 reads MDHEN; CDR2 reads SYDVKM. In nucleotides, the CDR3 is TGTGCCAGCAGTTTTAAACGGGCCCAGTTCCCTCTCAGAGATACGCAGTATTTT. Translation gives CASSFKRAQFPLRDTQYF.

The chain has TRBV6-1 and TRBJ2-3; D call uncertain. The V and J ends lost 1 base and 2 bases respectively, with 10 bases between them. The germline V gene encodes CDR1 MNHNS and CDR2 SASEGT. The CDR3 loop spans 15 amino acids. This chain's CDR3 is CASSEGVRSTDTQYF. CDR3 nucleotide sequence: TGTGCCAGCAGTGAAGGGGTTCGCTCCACAGATACGCAGTATTTT.

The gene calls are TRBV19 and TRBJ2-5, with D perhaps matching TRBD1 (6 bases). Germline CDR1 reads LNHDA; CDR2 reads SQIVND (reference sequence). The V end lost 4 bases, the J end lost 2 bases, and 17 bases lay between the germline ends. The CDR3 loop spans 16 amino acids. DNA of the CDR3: TGTGCCAGTAGTACCTCAGGGGCGACCTTTCAAGAGACCCAGTACTTC. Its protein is CASSTSGATFQETQYF.

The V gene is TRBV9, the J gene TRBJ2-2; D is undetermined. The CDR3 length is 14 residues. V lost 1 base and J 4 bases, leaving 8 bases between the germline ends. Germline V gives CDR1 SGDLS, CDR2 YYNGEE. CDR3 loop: CASSVSRVTGELFF. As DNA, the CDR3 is TGTGCCAGCAGCGTATCCCGGGTCACCGGGGAGCTGTTTTTT. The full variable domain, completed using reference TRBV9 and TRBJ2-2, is DSGVTQTPKHLITATGQRVTLRCSPRSGDLSVYWYQQSLDQGLQFLIQYYNGEERAKGNILERFSAQQFPDLHSELNLSSLELGDSALYFCASSVSRVTGELFFGEGSRLTVL.

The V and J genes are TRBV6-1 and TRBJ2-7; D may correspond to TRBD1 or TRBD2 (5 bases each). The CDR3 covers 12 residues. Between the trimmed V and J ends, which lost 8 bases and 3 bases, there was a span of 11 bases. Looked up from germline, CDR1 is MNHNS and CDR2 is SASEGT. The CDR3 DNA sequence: TGTGCCAGCCGGGACCCCAACTACGAGCAGTACTTC. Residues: CASRDPNYEQYF.

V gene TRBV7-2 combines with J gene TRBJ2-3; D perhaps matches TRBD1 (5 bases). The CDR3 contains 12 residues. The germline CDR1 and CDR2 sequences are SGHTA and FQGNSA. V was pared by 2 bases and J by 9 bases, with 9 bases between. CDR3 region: CASSLRGRTQYF. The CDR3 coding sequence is TGTGCCAGCAGCTTAAGGGGTAGGACGCAGTATTTT.

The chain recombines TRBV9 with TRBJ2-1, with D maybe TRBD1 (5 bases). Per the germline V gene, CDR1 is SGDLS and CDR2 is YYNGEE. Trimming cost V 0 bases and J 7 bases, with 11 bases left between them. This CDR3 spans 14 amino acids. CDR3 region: CASSVEPSGNEQFF. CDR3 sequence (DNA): TGTGCCAGCAGCGTAGAACCGTCAGGGAATGAGCAGTTCTTC.

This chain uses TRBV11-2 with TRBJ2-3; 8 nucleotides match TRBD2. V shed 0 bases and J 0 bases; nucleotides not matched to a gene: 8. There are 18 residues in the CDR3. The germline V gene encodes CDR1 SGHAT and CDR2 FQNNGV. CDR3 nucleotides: TGTGCCAGCAGCTTAGATAGCGGGGTAAAGACTAGCACAGATACGCAGTATTTT. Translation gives CASSLDSGVKTSTDTQYF.

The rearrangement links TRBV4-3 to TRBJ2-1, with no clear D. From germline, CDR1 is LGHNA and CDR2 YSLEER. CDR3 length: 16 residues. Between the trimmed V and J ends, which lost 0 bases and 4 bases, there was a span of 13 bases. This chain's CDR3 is CASSQDWVRSYNEQFF. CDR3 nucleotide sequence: TGCGCCAGCAGCCAAGATTGGGTCAGGTCATACAATGAGCAGTTCTTC.

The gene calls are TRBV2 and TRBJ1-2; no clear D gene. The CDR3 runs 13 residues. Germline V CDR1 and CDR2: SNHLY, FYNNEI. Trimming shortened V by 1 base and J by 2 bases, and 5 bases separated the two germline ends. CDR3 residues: CASSEDTNYGYTF. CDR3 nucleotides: TGTGCCAGCAGTGAAGACACCAACTATGGCTACACCTTC.

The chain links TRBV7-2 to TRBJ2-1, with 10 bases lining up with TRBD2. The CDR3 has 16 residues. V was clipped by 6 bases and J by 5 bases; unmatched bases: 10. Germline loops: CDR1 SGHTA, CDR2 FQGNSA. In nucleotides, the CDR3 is TGTGCCAGCAGTCCAAGCGGGAGGGCGCTTAACAATGAGCAGTTCTTC. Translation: CASSPSGRALNNEQFF.

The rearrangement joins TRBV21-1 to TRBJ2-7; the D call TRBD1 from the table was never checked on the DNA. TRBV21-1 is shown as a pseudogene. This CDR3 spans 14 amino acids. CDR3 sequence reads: CASSKYNNPGEQYF. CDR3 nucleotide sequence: TGTGCCAGCAGCAAATACAACAATCCTGGCGAGCAGTACTTC.

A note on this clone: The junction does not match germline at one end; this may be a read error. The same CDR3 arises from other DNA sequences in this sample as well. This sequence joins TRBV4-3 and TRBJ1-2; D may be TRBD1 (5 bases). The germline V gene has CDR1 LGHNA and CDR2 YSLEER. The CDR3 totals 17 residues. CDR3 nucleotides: TGCGCCAGCAGTCAAGAACACGGAGGGGTCCTTGGGTATGGCTACACCTTC. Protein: CASSQEHGGVLGYGYTF.

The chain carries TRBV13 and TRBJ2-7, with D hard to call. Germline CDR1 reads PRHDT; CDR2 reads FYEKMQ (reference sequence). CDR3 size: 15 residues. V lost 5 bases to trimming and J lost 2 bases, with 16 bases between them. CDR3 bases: TGTGCCAGCAGCCCCCAGTTCGACGCGGCCTACGAGCAGTACTTC. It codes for CASSPQFDAAYEQYF.

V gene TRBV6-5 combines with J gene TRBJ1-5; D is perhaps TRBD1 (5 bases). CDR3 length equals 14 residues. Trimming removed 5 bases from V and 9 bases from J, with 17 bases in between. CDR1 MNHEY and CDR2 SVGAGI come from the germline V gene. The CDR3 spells CASSMGREGSPQHF. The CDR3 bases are TGTGCCAGCAGTATGGGCAGGGAGGGATCGCCCCAGCATTTT.

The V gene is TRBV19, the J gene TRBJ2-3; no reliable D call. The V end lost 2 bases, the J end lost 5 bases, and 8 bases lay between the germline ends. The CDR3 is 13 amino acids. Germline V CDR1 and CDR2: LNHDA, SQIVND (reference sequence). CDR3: CASSIPPGDTQYF. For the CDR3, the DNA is TGTGCCAGTAGTATACCCCCGGGAGATACGCAGTATTTT.

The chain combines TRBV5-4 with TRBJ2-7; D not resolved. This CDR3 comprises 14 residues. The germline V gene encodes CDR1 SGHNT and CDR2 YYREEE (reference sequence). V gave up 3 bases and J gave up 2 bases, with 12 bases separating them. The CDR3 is CASSSQKSPYEQYF. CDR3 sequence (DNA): TGTGCCAGCAGCTCGCAGAAAAGCCCCTACGAGCAGTACTTC.

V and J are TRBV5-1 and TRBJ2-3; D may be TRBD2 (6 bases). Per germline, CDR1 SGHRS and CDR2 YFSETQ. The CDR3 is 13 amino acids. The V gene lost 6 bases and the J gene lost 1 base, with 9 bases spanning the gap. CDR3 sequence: CASTAGGTDTQYF. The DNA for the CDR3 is TGCGCCAGCACAGCGGGCGGCACAGATACGCAGTATTTT.

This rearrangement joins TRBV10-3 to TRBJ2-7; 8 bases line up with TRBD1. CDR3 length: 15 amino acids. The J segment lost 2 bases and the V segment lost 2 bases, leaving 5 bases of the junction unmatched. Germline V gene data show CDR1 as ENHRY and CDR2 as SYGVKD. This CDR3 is CAISELDRGPYEQYF. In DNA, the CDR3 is TGTGCCATCAGTGAGCTTGACAGGGGTCCCTACGAGCAGTACTTC.

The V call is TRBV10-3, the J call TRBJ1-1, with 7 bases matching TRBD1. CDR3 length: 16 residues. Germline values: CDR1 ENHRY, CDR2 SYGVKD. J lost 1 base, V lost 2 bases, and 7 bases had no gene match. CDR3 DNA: TGTGCCATCAGTGAGCCCACCGGGACAGCGAACACTGAAGCTTTCTTT. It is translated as CAISEPTGTANTEAFF.

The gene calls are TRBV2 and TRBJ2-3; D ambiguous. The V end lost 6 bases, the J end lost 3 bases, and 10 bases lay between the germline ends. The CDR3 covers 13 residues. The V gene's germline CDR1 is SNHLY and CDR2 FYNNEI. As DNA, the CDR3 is TGTGCCAGCAGATTTTTAGCTACAGATACGCAGTATTTT. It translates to CASRFLATDTQYF. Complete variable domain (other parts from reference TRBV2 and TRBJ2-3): EPEVTQTPSHQVTQMGQEVILRCVPISNHLYFYWYRQILGQKVEFLVSFYNNEISEKSEIFDDQFSVERPDGSNFTLKIRSTKLEDSAMYFCASRFLATDTQYFGPGTRLTVL.

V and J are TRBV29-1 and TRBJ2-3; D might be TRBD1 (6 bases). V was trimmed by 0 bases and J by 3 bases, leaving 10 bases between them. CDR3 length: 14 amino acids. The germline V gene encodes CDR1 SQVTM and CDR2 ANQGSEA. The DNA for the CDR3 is TGCAGCGTTGAAGAGGAGGACAGAACAGATACGCAGTATTTT. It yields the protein CSVEEEDRTDTQYF.

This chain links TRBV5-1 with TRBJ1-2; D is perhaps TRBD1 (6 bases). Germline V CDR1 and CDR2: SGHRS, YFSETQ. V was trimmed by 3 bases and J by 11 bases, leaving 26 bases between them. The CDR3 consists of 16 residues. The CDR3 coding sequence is TGCGCCAGCAGCTCCACCAGTAATGACAGGTTCACGGGTTACACCTTC. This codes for CASSSTSNDRFTGYTF.

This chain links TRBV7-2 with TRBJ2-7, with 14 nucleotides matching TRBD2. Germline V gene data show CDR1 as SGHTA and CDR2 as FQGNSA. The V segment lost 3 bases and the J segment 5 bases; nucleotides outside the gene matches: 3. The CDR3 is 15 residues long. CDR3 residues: CASSLTSGRAHEQYF. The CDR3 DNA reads TGTGCCAGCAGCTTGACTAGCGGGAGGGCCCACGAGCAGTACTTC.

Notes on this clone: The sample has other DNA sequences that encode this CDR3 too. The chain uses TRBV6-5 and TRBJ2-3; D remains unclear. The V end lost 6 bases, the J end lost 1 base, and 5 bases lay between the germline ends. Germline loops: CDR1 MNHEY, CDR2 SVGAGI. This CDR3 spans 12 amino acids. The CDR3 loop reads CASSYGTDTQYF. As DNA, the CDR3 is TGTGCCAGCAGCTACGGCACAGATACGCAGTATTTT.

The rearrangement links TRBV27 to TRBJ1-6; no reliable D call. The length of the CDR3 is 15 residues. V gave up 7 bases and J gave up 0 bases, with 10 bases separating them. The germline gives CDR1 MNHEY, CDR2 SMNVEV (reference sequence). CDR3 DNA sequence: TGTGCCAGCACTTGGGCGAGCTCCTATAATTCACCCCTCCACTTT. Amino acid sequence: CASTWASSYNSPLHF.